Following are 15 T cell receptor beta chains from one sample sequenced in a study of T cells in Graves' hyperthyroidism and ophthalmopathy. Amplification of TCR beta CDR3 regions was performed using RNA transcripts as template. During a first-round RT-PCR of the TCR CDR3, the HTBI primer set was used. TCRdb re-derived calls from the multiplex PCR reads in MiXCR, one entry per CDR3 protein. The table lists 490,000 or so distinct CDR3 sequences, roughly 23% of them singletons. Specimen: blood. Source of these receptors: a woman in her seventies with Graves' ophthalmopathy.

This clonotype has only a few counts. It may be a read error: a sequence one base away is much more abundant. CDR3 in amino acids: CASSFETQYF. DNA of the CDR3: TGTGCCAGCAGTTTCGAGACCCAGTACTTC. The V call is TRBV6-1, the J call TRBJ2-5; D is unclear. The length of the CDR3 is 10 residues. V lost 5 bases and J 5 bases, leaving 3 bases between the germline ends. CDR1 is MNHNS, CDR2 SASEGT, per germline.

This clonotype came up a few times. This chain's CDR3 is CASSTGRTETQYF. CDR3 bases: TGTGCCAGCAGTACAGGGCGCACTGAGACCCAGTACTTC. V gene TRBV2 combines with J gene TRBJ2-5; D is perhaps TRBD1 (6 bases). Trimming removed 5 bases from V and 5 bases from J, with 12 bases in between. CDR3 size: 13 residues. Germline V gene data show CDR1 as SNHLY and CDR2 as FYNNEI.

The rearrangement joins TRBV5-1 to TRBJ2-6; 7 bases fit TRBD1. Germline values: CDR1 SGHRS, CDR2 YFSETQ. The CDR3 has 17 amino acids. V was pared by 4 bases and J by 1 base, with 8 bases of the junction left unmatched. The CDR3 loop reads CASSMTGQRSGANVLTF. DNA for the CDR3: TGCGCCAGCAGCATGACGGGACAGAGGTCTGGGGCCAACGTCCTGACTTTC.

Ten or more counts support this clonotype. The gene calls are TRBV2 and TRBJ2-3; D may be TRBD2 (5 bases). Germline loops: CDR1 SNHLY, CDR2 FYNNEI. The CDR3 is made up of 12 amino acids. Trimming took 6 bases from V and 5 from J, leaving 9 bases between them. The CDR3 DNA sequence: TGTGCCAGCAGGGGTGGAGGAGATACGCAGTATTTT. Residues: CASRGGGDTQYF.

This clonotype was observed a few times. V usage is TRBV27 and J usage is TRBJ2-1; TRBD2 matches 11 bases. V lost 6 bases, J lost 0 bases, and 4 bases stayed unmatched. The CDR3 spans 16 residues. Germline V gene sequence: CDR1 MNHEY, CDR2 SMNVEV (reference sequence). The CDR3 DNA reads TGTGCCAGCAGAGAAACTAGCGGGAGCTCCTACAATGAGCAGTTCTTC. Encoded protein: CASRETSGSSYNEQFF.

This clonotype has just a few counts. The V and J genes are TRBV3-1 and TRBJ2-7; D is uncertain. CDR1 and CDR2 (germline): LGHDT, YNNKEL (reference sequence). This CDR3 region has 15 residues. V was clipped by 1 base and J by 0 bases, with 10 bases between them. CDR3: CASSQVQLRSYEQYF. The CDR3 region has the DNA TGTGCCAGCAGCCAAGTCCAACTACGCTCCTACGAGCAGTACTTC.

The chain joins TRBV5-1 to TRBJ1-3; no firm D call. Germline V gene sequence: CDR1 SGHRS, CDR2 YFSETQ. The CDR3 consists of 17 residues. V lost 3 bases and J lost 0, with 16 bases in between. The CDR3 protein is CASSSGLRPNSGNTIYF. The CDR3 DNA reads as TGCGCCAGCAGCTCCGGACTGCGTCCCAACTCTGGAAACACCATATATTTT.

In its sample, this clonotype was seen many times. In DNA, the CDR3 is TGTGCTAGTGGTCTAGGACGGGGATGGGGCTCCTACGAGCAGTACTTC. As protein: CASGLGRGWGSYEQYF. The chain carries TRBV12-5 and TRBJ2-7; possible D gene TRBD2, 5 bases. From germline, CDR1 is LGHNT and CDR2 FRNRAP. V was pared by 5 bases and J by 0 bases, with 17 bases between. This CDR3 has 16 residues.

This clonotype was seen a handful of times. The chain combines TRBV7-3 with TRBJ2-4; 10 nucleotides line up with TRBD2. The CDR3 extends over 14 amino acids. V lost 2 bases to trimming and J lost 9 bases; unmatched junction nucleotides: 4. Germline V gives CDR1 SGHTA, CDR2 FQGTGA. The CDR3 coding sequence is TGTGCCAGCAGCTTAGAAGCTAGCGGGGGCATTCAGTACTTC. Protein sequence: CASSLEASGGIQYF. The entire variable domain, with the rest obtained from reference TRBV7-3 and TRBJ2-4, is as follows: GAGVSQTPSNKVTEKGKYVELRCDPISGHTALYWYRQSLGQGPEFLIYFQGTGAADDSGLPNDRFFAVRPEGSVSTLKIQRTERGDSAVYLCASSLEASGGIQYFGAGTRLSVL.

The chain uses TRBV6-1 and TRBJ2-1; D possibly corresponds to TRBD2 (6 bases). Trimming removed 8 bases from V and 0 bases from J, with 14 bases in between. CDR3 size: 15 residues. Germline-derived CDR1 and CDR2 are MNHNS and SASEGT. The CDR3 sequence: CASLSFGSSYNEQFF. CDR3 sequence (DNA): TGTGCCAGCCTTAGTTTCGGGAGCTCCTACAATGAGCAGTTCTTC.

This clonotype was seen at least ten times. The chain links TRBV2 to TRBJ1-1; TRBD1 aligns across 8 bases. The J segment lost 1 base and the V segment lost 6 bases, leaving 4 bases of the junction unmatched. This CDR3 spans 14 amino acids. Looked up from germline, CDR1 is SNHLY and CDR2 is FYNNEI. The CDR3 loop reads CASRDREGNTEAFF. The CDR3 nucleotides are TGTGCCAGCAGGGACAGGGAGGGGAACACTGAAGCTTTCTTT.

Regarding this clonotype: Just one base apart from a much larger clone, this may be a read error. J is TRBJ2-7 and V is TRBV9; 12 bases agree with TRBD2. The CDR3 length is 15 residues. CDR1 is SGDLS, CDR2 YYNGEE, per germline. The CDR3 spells CASSPTSGSSDEQYF. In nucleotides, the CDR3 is TGTGCCAGCAGCCCGACTAGCGGGAGCTCCGACGAGCAGTACTTC.

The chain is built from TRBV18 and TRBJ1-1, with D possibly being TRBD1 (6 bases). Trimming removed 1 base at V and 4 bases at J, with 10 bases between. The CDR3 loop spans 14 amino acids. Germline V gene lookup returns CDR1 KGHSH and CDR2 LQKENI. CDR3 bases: TGTGCCAGCTCACCACACAGGGTTGTCACTGAAGCTTTCTTT. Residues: CASSPHRVVTEAFF.

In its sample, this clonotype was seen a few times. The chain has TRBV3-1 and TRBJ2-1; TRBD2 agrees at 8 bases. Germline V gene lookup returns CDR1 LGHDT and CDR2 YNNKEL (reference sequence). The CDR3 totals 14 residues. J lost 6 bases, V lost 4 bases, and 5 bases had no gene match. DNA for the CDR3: TGTGCCAGCAGCCGAATCGGACTAGCCAATGAGCAGTTCTTC. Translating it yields CASSRIGLANEQFF.

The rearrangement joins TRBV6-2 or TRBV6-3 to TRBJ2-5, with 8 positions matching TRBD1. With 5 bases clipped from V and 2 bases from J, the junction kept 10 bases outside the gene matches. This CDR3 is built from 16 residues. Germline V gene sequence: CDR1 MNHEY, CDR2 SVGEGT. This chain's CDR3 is CASSPGTGPIQETQYF. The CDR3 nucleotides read TGTGCCAGCAGTCCCGGGACAGGTCCGATACAAGAGACCCAGTACTTC.